This T cell receptor beta chain came from a study of blood T cell repertoires in COVID-19. Across the whole study: From the United States, Italy and Spain came samples of acute and convalescent COVID-19. In each case, the material was cDNA or gDNA derived from T cells, B-cell-depleted T cells, or PBMCs.

From germline, CDR1 is SGDLS and CDR2 YYNGEE. The CDR3 length is 14 residues. V was trimmed by 7 bases and J by 3 bases, leaving 16 bases between them. In this sample, this clone turned up a few times. Per the original methods: Amplification from reference gene primers served as the basis for estimated nucleated cell counts. Sequencing used immunoSEQ multiplex PCR; TCRdb keeps in-frame clones, though not all of them. Clone size and the V and J calls come from that table; the DNA yielded D and trimming. The profile covers under 300,000 clones, with 84% appearing a single time and more than 1.5% taken by the ten largest.

Sequencing was done on a sample of peripheral blood. The chain employs TRBV9 and TRBJ1-1, with a weak D call TRBD1 (5 bases). The source is a woman aged 35 to 49 who had recovered from COVID-19. The CDR3 spells CASGRQGRDTEAFF. CDR3 coding DNA: TGTGCCAGCGGGAGGCAGGGTAGGGACACTGAAGCTTTCTTT.